This entry lists 30 T cell receptor beta chains sequenced from one sample in a study of blood T cells in healthy people across ages. Primers used in a second PCR of roughly 6 to 12 cycles were a sample-barcoded 5' primer and a J-beta primer mix. In TCRdb, the 5' RACE reads were re-called with MiXCR into one record per CDR3 protein. This table has 650,000 to 800,000 distinct CDR3 sequences, around two fifths appearing once. The sample taken for sequencing was blood. These receptors originate from a man between 60 and 75 years old in good health.

The chain recombines TRBV28 with TRBJ1-2; no reliable D call. Germline V CDR1 and CDR2: MDHEN, SYDVKM. CDR3 length: 11 amino acids. Trimming took 6 bases from V and 4 from J, leaving 6 bases between them. CDR3 in amino acids: CASSGLYGYTF. The CDR3 DNA is TGTGCCAGCAGCGGGCTCTATGGCTACACCTTC.

The chain combines TRBV4-3 with TRBJ1-2; TRBD1 might be the D (6 bases). Germline CDR1 is LGHNA and CDR2 is YSLEER. The ends were cut back, 4 bases at V and 4 bases at J, with 10 bases in the middle. The CDR3 spans 13 residues. The CDR3, as DNA: TGCGCCAGCAGCCGGGACAAGCTCTATGGCTACACCTTC. It specifies CASSRDKLYGYTF.

The chain combines TRBV6-5 with TRBJ2-7; possible D gene TRBD1, 8 bases. The CDR3 spans 17 residues. V was cut by 4 bases and J by 5 bases, with 24 bases left in between. The germline V gene encodes CDR1 MNHEY and CDR2 SVGAGI. The CDR3 spells CASSFRTGTGLADEQYF. The CDR3 bases are TGTGCCAGCAGTTTTCGTACCGGGACAGGTCTAGCGGACGAGCAGTACTTC.

This clonotype has ten or more counts. The rearrangement joins TRBV2 to TRBJ2-7; D is undetermined. The V gene lost 6 bases and the J gene lost 0 bases, with 6 bases spanning the gap. Germline-derived CDR1 and CDR2 are SNHLY and FYNNEI. The CDR3 covers 12 residues. CDR3 nucleotides: TGTGCCAGCAGCGGAGTCTCCTACGAGCAGTACTTC. This gives the protein CASSGVSYEQYF.

This clonotype was observed many times. V and J are TRBV5-1 and TRBJ2-1; D perhaps matches TRBD2 (5 bases). Between the trimmed V and J ends, which lost 0 bases and 2 bases, there was a span of 15 bases. The CDR3 spans 17 residues. Per the germline V gene, CDR1 is SGHRS and CDR2 is YFSETQ. As DNA, the CDR3 is TGCGCCAGCAGCTTGGGAGTGCGGCTAGCAGCCTACAATGAGCAGTTCTTC. Its protein product is CASSLGVRLAAYNEQFF. Supplemented by reference TRBV5-1 and TRBJ2-1, the full variable domain reads KAGVTQTPRYLIKTRGQQVTLSCSPISGHRSVSWYQQTPGQGLQFLFEYFSETQRNKGNFPGRFSGRQFSNSRSEMNVSTLELGDSALYLCASSLGVRLAAYNEQFFGPGTRLTVL.

This clonotype was seen only once. A read error may be the cause here, since a much bigger clone is one base away. The rearrangement uses TRBV5-1 and TRBJ2-7, with 10 bases that match TRBD2. The CDR3 consists of 16 residues. Germline lookup yields CDR1 SGHRS and CDR2 YFSETQ. Trimming removed 0 bases from V and 5 bases from J; junction bases left unmatched: 8. This CDR3 reads CASSLDSGGTFNEQYF. The DNA of the CDR3 is TGCGCCAGCAGCTTGGATAGCGGGGGGACCTTTAACGAGCAGTACTTC.

CDR3 loop: CASSPSSSNTGELFF. CDR3 coding DNA: TGTGCCAGCAGCCCTTCCTCGTCGAACACCGGGGAGCTGTTTTTT. This chain uses TRBV6-5 with TRBJ2-2; D gene ambiguous. The CDR3 consists of 15 residues. V lost 6 bases, J lost 0 bases, and 11 bases lay in between. Germline CDR1 MNHEY, CDR2 SVGAGI.

Ten or more counts support this clonotype. The rearrangement uses TRBV11-2 and TRBJ2-1; TRBD2 might be the D (6 bases). This CDR3 spans 12 amino acids. CDR1 SGHAT and CDR2 FQNNGV come from the germline V gene. V gave up 3 bases and J gave up 12 bases, with 12 bases separating them. Here the CDR3 reads CASSFPGLRQFF. The CDR3 DNA reads TGTGCCAGCAGCTTTCCGGGACTCCGGCAGTTCTTC.

This sequence joins TRBV29-1 and TRBJ2-1, with D unresolved. Trimming shortened V by 4 bases and J by 5 bases, and 12 bases separated the two germline ends. The CDR3 is made up of 13 amino acids. The germline V gene encodes CDR1 SQVTM and CDR2 ANQGSEA. CDR3 amino acids: CSVARDQNNEQFF. In nucleotides, the CDR3 is TGCAGCGTTGCTCGTGACCAAAACAATGAGCAGTTCTTC.

V and J are TRBV20-1 and TRBJ1-2; D gene uncertain. This CDR3 is built from 12 residues. Trimming left V 3 bases short and J 4 bases short, with 9 bases between. Germline CDR1 reads DFQATT; CDR2 reads SNEGSKA (reference sequence). Here the CDR3 DNA reads TGCAGTGCTAGGGAGGCCTCCTATGGCTACACCTTC. Translation gives CSAREASYGYTF.

V gene TRBV12-3 or TRBV12-4 combines with J gene TRBJ2-7, with D perhaps matching TRBD1 or TRBD2 (7 bases each). The CDR3 is 13 amino acids. V lost 10 bases and J lost 1, with 14 bases in between. In DNA form, the CDR3 reads TGTGCCACCCAGGGGGGGAAGTCCTACGAGCAGTACTTC. This encodes CATQGGKSYEQYF.

The chain couples TRBV5-1 to TRBJ2-7; D tentatively fits TRBD1 or TRBD2 (5 bases each). The CDR3 has 13 amino acids. Trimming removed 4 bases at V and 3 bases at J, with 11 bases between. Germline CDR1 reads SGHRS; CDR2 reads YFSETQ. CDR3 DNA sequence: TGCGCCAGCAGCATGGGACGCAGCTACGAGCAGTACTTC. This translates into CASSMGRSYEQYF.

This sequence joins TRBV12-3 or TRBV12-4 and TRBJ1-1, with unresolved D. Between the trimmed V and J ends, which lost 5 bases and 3 bases, there was a span of 4 bases. The CDR3 loop spans 11 amino acids. CDR3 amino acids: CASSAYTEAFF. The CDR3 DNA is TGTGCCAGCAGTGCTTACACTGAAGCTTTCTTT.

The genes are TRBV7-8 and TRBJ2-5, with D possibly TRBD2 on 5 matching bases. Per the germline V gene, CDR1 is SGHVS and CDR2 is FQNEAQ. The CDR3 has 12 residues. V lost 5 bases to trimming and J lost 3 bases, with 7 bases between them. DNA for the CDR3: TGTGCCAGCAGCGGGAGAGAAGAGACCCAGTACTTC. This codes for CASSGREETQYF.

The chain carries TRBV3-1 and TRBJ2-7, with 9 positions matching TRBD2. The V gene's germline CDR1 is LGHDT and CDR2 YNNKEL (reference sequence). The CDR3 runs 14 residues. V was pared by 4 bases and J by 2 bases, with 3 bases of the junction left unmatched. The CDR3 coding sequence is TGTGCCAGCAGCCGGACTAGCGCGACCTACGAGCAGTACTTC. Translation gives CASSRTSATYEQYF.

This chain joins TRBV12-3 or TRBV12-4 and TRBJ2-7; 11 nucleotides match TRBD2. The ends lost 7 bases at V and 0 bases at J; junction bases unmatched: 5. CDR3 length: 15 residues. In nucleotides, the CDR3 is TGTGCCAGCACCACCGGGACTAGCGGCTCCTACGAGCAGTACTTC. It specifies CASTTGTSGSYEQYF.

J is TRBJ2-3 and V is TRBV12-3 or TRBV12-4; 9 bases line up with TRBD1. V was clipped by 8 bases and J by 4 bases; unmatched bases: 13. This CDR3 spans 16 amino acids. CDR3 protein: CASSRQGTGWSDTQYF. The CDR3 DNA is TGTGCCAGCTCCCGACAGGGGACAGGGTGGTCAGATACGCAGTATTTT.

Only a few counts were recorded for this clonotype. The chain is built from TRBV7-3 and TRBJ2-1; unclear D gene. Germline CDR1 is SGHTA and CDR2 is FQGTGA. The CDR3 has 18 amino acids. The V and J ends lost 5 bases and 2 bases respectively, with 22 bases between them. The CDR3 DNA sequence: TGTGCCAGCAGCACCAATCCCCGTATTCCGGGCACCTACAATGAGCAGTTCTTC. Amino acid sequence: CASSTNPRIPGTYNEQFF.

This clonotype was detected ten times or more. The chain employs TRBV29-1 and TRBJ2-7; D gene ambiguous. Trimming cost V 5 bases and J 2 bases, with 10 bases left between them. Germline-derived CDR1 and CDR2 are SQVTM and ANQGSEA. The CDR3 loop spans 12 amino acids. CDR3 amino acids: CSVQRVPYEQYF. The CDR3 DNA is TGCAGCGTTCAAAGGGTCCCCTACGAGCAGTACTTC.

The V call is TRBV20-1, the J call TRBJ1-2; possible D gene TRBD1, 5 bases. Germline CDR1 DFQATT, CDR2 SNEGSKA (reference sequence). The CDR3 has 15 residues. V shed 0 bases and J shed 5 bases, with 16 bases lying between them. The CDR3 here is CSARERGHRNYGYTF. The CDR3 region has the DNA TGCAGTGCTAGAGAGCGAGGACATCGCAATTATGGCTACACCTTC.

This clonotype was seen at least ten times. CDR3 bases: TGTGCCAGCAGAAGGGACAGGAAGAACACTGAAGCTTTCTTT. Translation: CASRRDRKNTEAFF. The chain has TRBV12-3 or TRBV12-4 and TRBJ1-1; 8 bases match TRBD1. The CDR3 loop spans 14 amino acids. V gave up 6 bases and J gave up 1 base; unmatched junction bases: 4.

The sample holds a few counts of this clonotype. The V call is TRBV7-2, the J call TRBJ1-5, with 7 bases that match TRBD1. J was trimmed by 6 bases and V by 5 bases; bases with no gene match: 7. CDR3 length equals 14 residues. The germline CDR1 and CDR2 sequences are SGHTA and FQGNSA. CDR3 sequence (DNA): TGTGCCAGCAGCCCTCGGACAGGTAGTCAGCCCCAGCATTTT. It codes for CASSPRTGSQPQHF.

This clonotype was detected many times. The genes are TRBV29-1 and TRBJ1-2, with 8 bases fitting TRBD1. With V trimmed by 5 bases and J by 2 bases, 10 bases remained unmatched. This CDR3 contains 15 residues. Germline CDR1 and CDR2: SQVTM and ANQGSEA. The CDR3 reads CSVTVTGVGNYGYTF. The CDR3 coding sequence is TGCAGCGTTACCGTGACAGGGGTTGGAAACTATGGCTACACCTTC.

The chain employs TRBV5-1 and TRBJ2-3, with 12 bases that match TRBD2. Germline-derived CDR1 and CDR2 are SGHRS and YFSETQ. The CDR3 runs 18 residues. J was trimmed by 4 bases and V by 1 base; bases with no gene match: 10. This CDR3 is CASSLTGTSGGMADTQYF. CDR3 in DNA: TGCGCCAGCAGCTTGACTGGCACTAGCGGGGGGATGGCAGATACGCAGTATTTT.

The chain links TRBV5-1 to TRBJ1-2, with TRBD1 identical over 10 bases. CDR3 length: 17 residues. V lost 0 bases to trimming and J lost 3 bases; unmatched junction nucleotides: 8. The germline V gene has CDR1 SGHRS and CDR2 YFSETQ. The DNA of the CDR3 is TGCGCCAGCAGCTTGGCATCCGGGACAGGGGTCTACTATGGCTACACCTTC. Amino acid sequence: CASSLASGTGVYYGYTF.

About this clonotype: The germline gene is not matched at one end of the junction; a read error may be the cause. The CDR3 loop is CASSLGPANEQFF. The CDR3 nucleotides read TGTGCTAGCAGCTTAGGGCCAGCCAATGAGCAGTTCTTC. The chain is built from TRBV7-7 and TRBJ2-1; D is uncertain. CDR3 length: 13 amino acids. From germline, CDR1 is SSHAT and CDR2 FNYEAQ (reference sequence).

A word on this clonotype: This sequence may be a read error, since a much larger clone differs from it by one base. The chain links TRBV14 to TRBJ2-7; D is perhaps TRBD2 (6 bases). The germline gives CDR1 SGHDN, CDR2 FVKESK. The CDR3 covers 14 residues. The V end lost 8 bases, the J end lost 7 bases, and 21 bases lay between the germline ends. As DNA, the CDR3 is TGTGCCAGCGAGAGGGCGGGGATTGGCCATGAGCAGTACTTC. It is translated as CASERAGIGHEQYF.

The V gene is TRBV6-1, the J gene TRBJ1-5; D not resolved. Germline assignment: CDR1 MNHNS and CDR2 SASEGT. The V end was cut by 1 base, the J end by 2 bases, with 3 bases between. The CDR3 has 13 amino acids. The CDR3 DNA sequence: TGTGCCAGCAGTGAAGTGGGCAATCAGCCCCAGCATTTT. Amino acid sequence: CASSEVGNQPQHF.

Ten or more counts support this clonotype. The rearrangement links TRBV12-3 or TRBV12-4 to TRBJ2-1; D remains ambiguous. Trimming removed 4 bases at V and 7 bases at J, with 14 bases between. This CDR3 has 14 residues. Written as DNA, the CDR3 is TGTGCCAGCAGTTATTCCCTAGGGCGGAATGAGCAGTTCTTC. Its protein is CASSYSLGRNEQFF.

V gene TRBV20-1 combines with J gene TRBJ2-3; no reliable D call. V lost 4 bases to trimming and J lost 5 bases, with 10 bases between them. Germline assignment: CDR1 DFQATT and CDR2 SNEGSKA (reference sequence). The CDR3 is 12 residues long. CDR3 sequence: CSATQIGDTQYF. CDR3 coding DNA: TGCAGTGCTACCCAAATCGGAGATACGCAGTATTTT.